The 13 T cell receptor beta chains given below trace back to one sample, sequenced in a study of blood T cell repertoires in COVID-19 (TCRdb year 2020). The protocol used for the library was the immunoSEQ multiplex PCR assay. TCRdb's version of the immuneACCESS table is confined to in-frame rearrangements and falls short of the full clone set. An unresolved V gene accounts for under half of the shortfall where checked; the remainder is of unknown origin. Across this sample there are 120,000 to 150,000 clones, with about 84% seen only once. The ten largest clones capture about 9.3% of the sample. The sample was peripheral blood. These receptors were taken from a woman older than 75 in a cohort sampled during active or convalescent COVID-19.

CDR3 in amino acids: CASSLQNHPSQPQHF. CDR3 DNA: TGTGCCAGCAGTCTCCAGAACCACCCCAGTCAGCCCCAGCATTTT. The rearrangement uses TRBV6-6 and TRBJ1-5; D is uncertain. The CDR3 sequence is 15 residues long. V lost 5 bases to trimming and J lost 6 bases, with 17 bases between them. The germline CDR1 and CDR2 sequences are MNHNY and SVGAGI (reference sequence).

The chain joins TRBV6-5 to TRBJ2-3; TRBD2 matches at 11 bases. With 6 bases clipped from V and 2 bases from J, the junction kept 4 bases outside the gene matches. This CDR3 spans 15 amino acids. Germline assignment: CDR1 MNHEY and CDR2 SVGAGI. The CDR3 DNA follows: TGTGCCAGCAGGCTAGCGGGGGGTCCCACAGATACGCAGTATTTT. Protein product: CASRLAGGPTDTQYF.

The chain links TRBV19 to TRBJ1-6; perhaps TRBD1 as D (6 bases). Trimming left V 6 bases short and J 4 bases short, with 10 bases between. Germline CDR1 LNHDA, CDR2 SQIVND (reference sequence). The CDR3 runs to 14 residues. The CDR3 DNA reads as TGTGCCAGTAGCCGGACAGTATATAATTCACCCCTCCACTTT. Protein product: CASSRTVYNSPLHF.

The rearrangement joins TRBV30 to TRBJ2-7; a possible D gene is TRBD1 (6 bases). Germline V gene lookup returns CDR1 GTSNPN and CDR2 SVGIG (reference sequence). This CDR3 is 12 amino acids long. Trimming pared 3 bases from V and 2 bases from J, leaving 8 bases between. The CDR3 region is CAWRRDTYEQYF. The DNA of the CDR3 is TGTGCCTGGAGACGGGACACCTACGAGCAGTACTTC. The complete variable domain, with remaining parts taken from reference TRBV30 and TRBJ2-7, reads SQTIHQWPATLVQPVGSPLSLECTVEGTSNPNLYWYRQAAGRGLQLLFYSVGIGQISSEVPQNLSASRPQDRQFILSSKKLLLSDSGFYLCAWRRDTYEQYFGPGTRLTVT.

V and J are TRBV6-5 and TRBJ1-2, with TRBD1 identical over 7 bases. Germline CDR1 MNHEY, CDR2 SVGAGI. This CDR3 contains 14 residues. The J segment lost 2 bases and the V segment lost 5 bases, leaving 5 bases of the junction unmatched. The CDR3 bases are TGTGCCAGCAGTCCAGGGGGTGGGAACTATGGCTACACCTTC. It encodes CASSPGGGNYGYTF.

V usage is TRBV5-4 and J usage is TRBJ1-4, with 8 bases identical to TRBD1. CDR1 SGHNT and CDR2 YYREEE come from the germline V gene (reference sequence). The CDR3 runs 18 residues. After removal of 4 bases from V and 8 bases from J, the junction contained 19 bases not matched to a gene. The CDR3 nucleotides read TGTGCCAGCAGCCATTTAGGGGCAGGGGGCCCGAAAAGGGAAAAACTGTTTTTT. It translates to CASSHLGAGGPKREKLFF.

V gene TRBV5-1 combines with J gene TRBJ2-3; TRBD2 agrees at 9 bases. V was clipped by 1 base and J by 2 bases; unmatched bases: 8. Per the germline V gene, CDR1 is SGHRS and CDR2 is YFSETQ. The CDR3 is 17 amino acids. In DNA, the CDR3 is TGCGCCAGCAGCTTGTGGGGTAGCGGGGGCCCCACAGATACGCAGTATTTT. As protein: CASSLWGSGGPTDTQYF.

This clone was counted once. The genes are TRBV4-1 and TRBJ2-3; possibly TRBD2 for D (6 bases). The V gene lost 4 bases and the J gene lost 6 bases, with 14 bases spanning the gap. The CDR3 has 14 residues. CDR1 is MGHRA, CDR2 YSYEKL, per germline. CDR3 region: CASSLVGGSDTQYF. The CDR3 DNA is TGCGCCAGCAGCCTGGTTGGGGGGAGCGATACGCAGTATTTT.

The chain employs TRBV7-9 and TRBJ1-1; D remains unclear. Germline lookup yields CDR1 SEHNR and CDR2 FQNEAQ (reference sequence). Trimming took 4 bases from V and 2 from J, leaving 8 bases between them. This CDR3 has 13 residues. CDR3 sequence: CASSSLANTEAFF. DNA of the CDR3: TGTGCCAGCAGCTCGCTAGCAAACACTGAAGCTTTCTTT.

The chain links TRBV28 to TRBJ2-3; no definite D call. V lost 7 bases and J 6 bases, leaving 11 bases between the germline ends. The CDR3 length is 12 residues. The germline CDR1 and CDR2 sequences are MDHEN and SYDVKM. Here the CDR3 reads CASTQLGDTQYF. The CDR3 coding sequence is TGTGCCAGCACCCAACTGGGCGATACGCAGTATTTT.

The rearrangement links TRBV10-3 to TRBJ2-3; D perhaps matches TRBD1 (5 bases). Trimming removed 4 bases from V and 4 bases from J, with 15 bases in between. The germline V gene has CDR1 ENHRY and CDR2 SYGVKD. The CDR3 extends over 15 amino acids. CDR3 region: CAISAFQGWADTQYF. The CDR3 nucleotides read TGTGCCATCAGTGCCTTCCAGGGATGGGCAGATACGCAGTATTTT.

The chain has TRBV19 and TRBJ1-1, with D unresolved. CDR1 and CDR2 from the germline V gene are LNHDA and SQIVND (reference sequence). This CDR3 comprises 14 residues. V lost 3 bases and J lost 0, with 8 bases in between. For the CDR3, the DNA is TGTGCCAGTAGTATGGGCCCTATGAACACTGAAGCTTTCTTT. Protein: CASSMGPMNTEAFF.

Here the CDR3 DNA reads TGTGCCAGCTCACCCATAGCGGGGGGGGTCCAAGAGACCCAGTACTTC. Its translation is CASSPIAGGVQETQYF. This rearrangement joins TRBV18 to TRBJ2-5; 11 nucleotides line up with TRBD2. The CDR3 has 16 amino acids. Trimming took 3 bases from V and 1 from J; bases not matched to a gene: 4. Germline lookup yields CDR1 KGHSH and CDR2 LQKENI.